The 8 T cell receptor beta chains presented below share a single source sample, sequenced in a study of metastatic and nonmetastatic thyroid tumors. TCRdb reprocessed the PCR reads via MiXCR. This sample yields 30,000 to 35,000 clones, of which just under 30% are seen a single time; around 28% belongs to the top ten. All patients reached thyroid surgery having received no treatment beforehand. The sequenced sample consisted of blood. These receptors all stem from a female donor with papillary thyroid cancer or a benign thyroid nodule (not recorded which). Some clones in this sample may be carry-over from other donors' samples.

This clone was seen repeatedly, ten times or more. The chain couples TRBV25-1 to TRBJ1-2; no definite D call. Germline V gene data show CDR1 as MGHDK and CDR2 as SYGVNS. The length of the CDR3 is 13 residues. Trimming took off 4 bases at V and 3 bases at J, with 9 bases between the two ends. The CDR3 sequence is CASSVVEDYGYTF. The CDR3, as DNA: TGTGCCAGCAGTGTCGTCGAGGACTATGGCTACACCTTC.

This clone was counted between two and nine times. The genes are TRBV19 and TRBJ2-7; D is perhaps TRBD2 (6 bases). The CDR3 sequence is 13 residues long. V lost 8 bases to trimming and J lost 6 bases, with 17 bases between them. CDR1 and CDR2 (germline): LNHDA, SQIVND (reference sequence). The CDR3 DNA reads TGTGCCAGTGCCCTCCTTTACGGGAGCGAGCAGTACTTC. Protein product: CASALLYGSEQYF.

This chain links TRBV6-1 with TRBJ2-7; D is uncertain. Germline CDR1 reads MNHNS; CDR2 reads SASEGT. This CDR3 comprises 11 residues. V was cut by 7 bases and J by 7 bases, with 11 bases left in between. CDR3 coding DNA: TGTGCCAGCAAGGGCGAAGGGGAGCAGTACTTC. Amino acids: CASKGEGEQYF.

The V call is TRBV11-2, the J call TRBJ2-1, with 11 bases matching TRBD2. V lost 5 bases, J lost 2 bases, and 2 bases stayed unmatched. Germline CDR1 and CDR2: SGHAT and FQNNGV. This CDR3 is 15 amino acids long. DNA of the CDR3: TGTGCCAGCAGCCCGGGACTAGCGGCCTACAATGAGCAGTTCTTC. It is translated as CASSPGLAAYNEQFF.

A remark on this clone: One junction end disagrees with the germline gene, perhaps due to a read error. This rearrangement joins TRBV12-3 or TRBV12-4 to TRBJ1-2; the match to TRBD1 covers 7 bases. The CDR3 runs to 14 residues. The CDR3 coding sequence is TGTGCCAGCAGTCTAAGACAGGGATCCTATGGCTACATCTTC. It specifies CASSLRQGSYGYIF.

The CDR3 region has the DNA TGTGCCAGCAGCCCCGAGATGGGTGGAACAGATACGCAGTATTTT. Protein product: CASSPEMGGTDTQYF. This chain connects TRBV5-4 to TRBJ2-3; D unclear. Germline V lookup: CDR1 SGHNT, CDR2 YYREEE (reference sequence). Between the trimmed V and J ends, which lost 4 bases and 3 bases, there was a span of 15 bases. The CDR3 totals 15 residues.

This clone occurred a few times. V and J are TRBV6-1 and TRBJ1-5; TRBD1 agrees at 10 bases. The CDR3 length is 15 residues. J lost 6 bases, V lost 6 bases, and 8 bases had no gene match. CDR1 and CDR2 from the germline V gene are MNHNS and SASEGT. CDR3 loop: CASSPGQGGGQPQHF. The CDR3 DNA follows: TGTGCCAGCAGCCCCGGACAGGGGGGAGGTCAGCCCCAGCATTTT.

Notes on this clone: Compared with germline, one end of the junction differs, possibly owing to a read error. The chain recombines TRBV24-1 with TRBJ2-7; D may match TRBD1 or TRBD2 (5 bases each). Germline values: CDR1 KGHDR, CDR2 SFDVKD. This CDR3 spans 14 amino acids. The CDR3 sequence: CATSDVRDGSGMDF. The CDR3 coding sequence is TGTGCCACCAGTGATGTTCGGGACGGCTCGGGGATGGACTTC.